These 24 T cell receptor beta chains were sequenced from one sample in a study of OX40 agonist ivuxolimab in advanced cancers. Sequenced by immunoSEQ multiplex PCR; TCRdb stores in-frame clones only, minus some. The repertoire holds about 83,000 clones, with less than 85% as singletons. Sequenced here: CD4+ or CD8+ T cells sorted from blood, sampled in a trial of the OX40 agonist ivuxolimab. The receptors originated from an adult with an advanced solid tumor such as melanoma, head and neck, liver or kidney cancer.

This clone appeared a few times. The rearrangement links TRBV7-8 to TRBJ2-7; D unresolved. CDR3 size: 15 residues. Germline V gene data show CDR1 as SGHVS and CDR2 as FQNEAQ. Trimming left V 5 bases short and J 2 bases short, with 16 bases between. The CDR3: CASSPPPAPPYEQYF. The CDR3 DNA reads TGTGCCAGCAGCCCCCCGCCTGCTCCTCCCTACGAGCAGTACTTC. Full variable domain (rest looked up from reference TRBV7-8 and TRBJ2-7): GAGVSQSPRYKVAKRGQDVALRCDPISGHVSLFWYQQALGQGPEFLTYFQNEAQLDKSGLPSDRFFAERPEGSVSTLKIQRTQQEDSAVYLCASSPPPAPPYEQYFGPGTRLTVT.

The CDR3 coding sequence is TGTGCCAGCAGCTGGACAGTAAGGGATCATCTTAGAGACACTGAAGCTTTCTTT. Translation gives CASSWTVRDHLRDTEAFF. The chain carries TRBV5-6 and TRBJ1-1; a possible D gene is TRBD1 (6 bases). CDR1 is SGHDT, CDR2 YYEEEE, per germline. The CDR3 has 18 residues. With 3 bases removed from V and 3 bases from J, the gap between germline ends came to 24 bases.

The rearrangement uses TRBV30 and TRBJ2-7; D may be TRBD1 (5 bases). Germline V gene data show CDR1 as GTSNPN and CDR2 as SVGIG (reference sequence). V shed 1 base and J shed 1 base, with 8 bases lying between them. The CDR3 has 13 amino acids. The DNA of the CDR3 is TGTGCCTGGAGTGGGACAAAGTCCTACGAGCAGTACTTC. This translates into CAWSGTKSYEQYF. Using reference TRBV30 and TRBJ2-7 for the parts outside the CDR3, the full variable domain is SQTIHQWPATLVQPVGSPLSLECTVEGTSNPNLYWYRQAAGRGLQLLFYSVGIGQISSEVPQNLSASRPQDRQFILSSKKLLLSDSGFYLCAWSGTKSYEQYFGPGTRLTVT.

The V call is TRBV10-1, the J call TRBJ2-3, with D uncertain. V gave up 2 bases and J gave up 4 bases, with 4 bases separating them. The CDR3 consists of 12 residues. Germline V gene sequence: CDR1 WNHNN, CDR2 SYGVQD (reference sequence). The CDR3 region has the DNA TGCGCCAGCAGTGAGGGAGCAGATACGCAGTATTTT. Protein sequence: CASSEGADTQYF.

This chain links TRBV19 with TRBJ1-2; no clear D. Looked up from germline, CDR1 is LNHDA and CDR2 is SQIVND (reference sequence). CDR3 length equals 12 residues. V gave up 1 base and J gave up 3 bases, with 3 bases separating them. The CDR3 DNA reads TGTGCCAGTAGTATAGGGGACTATGGCTACACCTTC. Protein sequence: CASSIGDYGYTF.

This clone was seen only a few times. The rearrangement links TRBV14 to TRBJ2-7; D gene ambiguous. This CDR3 has 15 amino acids. Germline CDR1 is SGHDN and CDR2 is FVKESK. V lost 0 bases and J 3 bases, leaving 12 bases between the germline ends. CDR3 region: CASSQELGAGYEQYF. In nucleotides, the CDR3 is TGTGCCAGCAGCCAAGAACTGGGCGCCGGCTACGAGCAGTACTTC.

The chain carries TRBV11-2 and TRBJ2-7, with 8 bases aligning to TRBD2. The V segment lost 0 bases and the J segment 5 bases; nucleotides outside the gene matches: 15. Germline CDR1 reads SGHAT; CDR2 reads FQNNGV. This CDR3 has 18 residues. The CDR3: CASSLDPPKGGGRDEQYF. The DNA of the CDR3 is TGTGCCAGCAGCTTAGACCCACCTAAGGGCGGGGGGCGAGACGAGCAGTACTTC.

The chain combines TRBV5-5 with TRBJ1-1; 12 nucleotides line up with TRBD1. The CDR3 is 17 amino acids. V gave up 4 bases and J gave up 0 bases; unmatched junction bases: 7. The V gene's germline CDR1 is SGHKS and CDR2 YYEKEE (reference sequence). In DNA form, the CDR3 reads TGTGCCAGCAGCGGGGACAGGGGGCAACGAATGAACACTGAAGCTTTCTTT. As protein: CASSGDRGQRMNTEAFF.

V is TRBV6-5 and J is TRBJ2-1, with 9 bases that match TRBD1. V was pared by 6 bases and J by 8 bases, with 11 bases of the junction left unmatched. CDR3 length: 15 amino acids. Germline V gene lookup returns CDR1 MNHEY and CDR2 SVGAGI. For the CDR3, the DNA is TGTGCCAGCAGCCTCCTGGGACAGGGATATCATGAGCAGTTCTTC. This sequence encodes CASSLLGQGYHEQFF.

The chain links TRBV4-1 to TRBJ2-1; the D gene is possibly TRBD1 (6 bases). This CDR3 is built from 16 residues. Trimming removed 6 bases at V and 7 bases at J, with 22 bases between. The germline gives CDR1 MGHRA, CDR2 YSYEKL. In nucleotides, the CDR3 is TGCGCCAGCAGTCCCCAGGGGAACTCAGGGTGGAATGAGCAGTTCTTC. It codes for CASSPQGNSGWNEQFF.

This chain joins TRBV7-3 and TRBJ2-1, with D perhaps matching TRBD2 (6 bases). V lost 5 bases, J lost 1 base, and 15 bases lay in between. CDR1 is SGHTA, CDR2 FQGTGA, per germline. This CDR3 is 16 amino acids long. CDR3 nucleotide sequence: TGTGCCAGCAGCACAAGGGTACGGGGGTCCTACAATGAGCAGTTCTTC. It specifies CASSTRVRGSYNEQFF. Using reference TRBV7-3 and TRBJ2-1 for the parts outside the CDR3, the full variable domain is GAGVSQTPSNKVTEKGKYVELRCDPISGHTALYWYRQSLGQGPEFLIYFQGTGAADDSGLPNDRFFAVRPEGSVSTLKIQRTERGDSAVYLCASSTRVRGSYNEQFFGPGTRLTVL.

The table lists this clone with a count of one. J is TRBJ2-1 and V is TRBV5-1; 9 bases are shared with TRBD1. Germline-derived CDR1 and CDR2 are SGHRS and YFSETQ. J was trimmed by 6 bases and V by 5 bases; bases with no gene match: 15. This CDR3 region has 17 residues. DNA for the CDR3: TGCGCCAGCAGTCATCTACCACCGGGACAGGGAGGCAATGAGCAGTTCTTC. The encoded protein is CASSHLPPGQGGNEQFF.

J is TRBJ1-1 and V is TRBV10-3; D remains unclear. V shed 4 bases and J shed 6 bases, with 9 bases lying between them. CDR3 length: 12 residues. Germline V lookup: CDR1 ENHRY, CDR2 SYGVKD. Here the CDR3 reads CAISGVGSEAFF. As DNA, the CDR3 is TGTGCCATCAGTGGGGTCGGCTCTGAAGCTTTCTTT.

The chain employs TRBV4-1 and TRBJ2-1; possibly TRBD1 for D (6 bases). Germline assignment: CDR1 MGHRA and CDR2 YSYEKL. CDR3 length: 18 amino acids. Trimming cost V 0 bases and J 4 bases, with 19 bases left between them. This CDR3 reads CASSQDTPGHLPYNEQFF. The CDR3 DNA sequence: TGCGCCAGCAGCCAAGATACACCGGGACACTTACCTTACAATGAGCAGTTCTTC.

This rearrangement joins TRBV25-1 to TRBJ2-7; TRBD2 is a possible D gene (6 bases). CDR1 is MGHDK, CDR2 SYGVNS, per germline. This CDR3 contains 14 residues. V was cut by 1 base and J by 13 bases, with 20 bases left in between. CDR3 region: CASSEWGVSRRAYF. The CDR3 coding sequence is TGTGCCAGCAGTGAATGGGGGGTGAGCAGGAGAGCTTACTTC.

V gene TRBV5-1 combines with J gene TRBJ2-1; D call uncertain. V dropped 4 bases and J dropped 8 bases, with 19 bases sitting between them. CDR1 and CDR2 from the germline V gene are SGHRS and YFSETQ. There are 15 residues in the CDR3. The CDR3, as DNA: TGCGCCAGCAGCACCGAGGCGGTGTTGGGCGATGAGCAGTTCTTC. Translating gives CASSTEAVLGDEQFF.

This clone was observed once. The chain recombines TRBV5-4 with TRBJ1-1; D perhaps matches TRBD1 (5 bases). Trimming removed 4 bases at V and 10 bases at J, with 20 bases between. The CDR3 loop spans 14 amino acids. The germline V gene has CDR1 SGHNT and CDR2 YYREEE (reference sequence). The CDR3 loop reads CASSSGADTLTAFF. The CDR3 DNA reads as TGTGCCAGCAGCAGCGGGGCAGATACACTGACAGCTTTCTTT.

The V gene is TRBV6-5, the J gene TRBJ1-4; unclear D gene. This CDR3 has 14 residues. Per germline, CDR1 MNHEY and CDR2 SVGAGI. V shed 2 bases and J shed 8 bases, with 12 bases lying between them. The CDR3 DNA reads TGTGCCAGCAGTTACGGGCCCGCGGGAGAAAAACTGTTTTTT. It encodes CASSYGPAGEKLFF.

This clone has only a few counts. The rearrangement uses TRBV30 and TRBJ1-6, with 8 bases identical to TRBD1. The CDR3 contains 13 residues. The V and J ends lost 1 base and 13 bases, in that order; junction bases with no gene match: 6. Germline-derived CDR1 and CDR2 are GTSNPN and SVGIG (reference sequence). The chain's CDR3 is CAWSAGTGAPLHF. The CDR3 DNA reads as TGTGCCTGGAGTGCCGGGACAGGCGCGCCCCTCCACTTT. The entire variable domain, with the rest obtained from reference TRBV30 and TRBJ1-6, is as follows: SQTIHQWPATLVQPVGSPLSLECTVEGTSNPNLYWYRQAAGRGLQLLFYSVGIGQISSEVPQNLSASRPQDRQFILSSKKLLLSDSGFYLCAWSAGTGAPLHFGNGTRLTVT.

The chain employs TRBV5-8 and TRBJ1-1; D remains ambiguous. Germline V gives CDR1 SGHTS, CDR2 YDEGEE. With 0 bases removed from V and 10 bases from J, the gap between germline ends came to 13 bases. The CDR3 covers 13 residues. The CDR3 coding sequence is TGTGCCAGCAGCTTGGGCTTTGGCTGGGTAGCTTTCTTT. It specifies CASSLGFGWVAFF.

The chain recombines TRBV19 with TRBJ1-2; a possible D gene is TRBD1 (6 bases). Germline loops: CDR1 LNHDA, CDR2 SQIVND (reference sequence). Trimming took off 6 bases at V and 4 bases at J, with 12 bases between the two ends. The CDR3 has 13 residues. The CDR3 region is CASSLGGPYGYTF. The CDR3 bases are TGTGCCAGTAGCCTAGGGGGGCCCTATGGCTACACCTTC.

This clone was counted between two and nine times. CDR3 amino acids: CASSLDGNSNQPQHF. The CDR3 DNA reads as TGTGCCAGCAGCTTAGACGGGAATAGCAATCAGCCCCAGCATTTT. This chain links TRBV7-2 with TRBJ1-5; D is ambiguous. The CDR3 sequence is 15 residues long. V was clipped by 1 base and J by 0 bases, with 7 bases between them. The germline CDR1 and CDR2 sequences are SGHTA and FQGNSA.

This clone has more than one count but fewer than ten. The junction and the germline gene differ at one end; a read error may be behind it. This chain joins TRBV5-1 and TRBJ2-7; tentatively, D is TRBD2 (5 bases). Germline lookup yields CDR1 SGHRS and CDR2 YFSETQ. This CDR3 region has 15 residues. As DNA, the CDR3 is TGCGCCAGCAGGTTGGATGCGGGTTCGGCCTACGAGCAGTACTTC. This translates into CASRLDAGSAYEQYF.

The chain carries TRBV21-1 and TRBJ1-5. TRBV21-1 is a known pseudogene. This CDR3 region has 14 residues. The CDR3 coding sequence is TGTGCCAGCACTCGGGGTGGAGTCGATCAGCCCCAGCATTTT. This translates into CASTRGGVDQPQHF.